The sequence of this T cell receptor (beta chain) was determined in a study of CD8+CD57+ T cells in acquired aplastic anemia. Across the study: DNA per sorted CD4+ or CD8+ sample ranged about 0.19 to 30 ug, averaging 3.2 ug.

The authors sequenced patients whose flow cytometry had shown CD8+CD57+ cell expansion. Diagnosis of severe acquired aplastic anemia applied to all patients. No therapy was given to patients before blood sampling. Study results and caveats: The study identified around 28 CD8+ CDR3 sequences shared by patients and controls.

Notes on this clonotype: Its matching antigen is unknown.

Germline CDR1 and CDR2: ENHRY and SYGVKD. Losses at the gene ends were 11 bases for V and 5 bases for J; bases not matched to a gene: 12. CDR3 length equals 13 residues. It was genomic DNA that served as the template for profiling TCR beta VDJ and CDR3. TCRdb analysed the reads with MiXCR anew, one entry per CDR3 protein. The sample includes about 180,000 distinct CDR3 sequences, roughly 65% of them seen just once. Source material: sorted CD4+, CD8+, or CD8+CD57+ T cells (not recorded which) from PBMCs. The gene calls are TRBV10-3 and TRBJ2-7; 7 bases match TRBD1. The clonotype was recovered from a human donor with aplastic anemia. CDR3 sequence: CAGGQAAGNEQYF. In DNA form, the CDR3 reads TGTGCCGGCGGACAGGCGGCGGGTAACGAGCAGTACTTC.